Here is one T cell receptor (beta chain) with its context. The data are from a study of shared T cell receptors in the human thymus. The V gene lost 7 bases and the J gene lost 3 bases, with 11 bases spanning the gap. The CDR3 is 13 residues long. Looked up from germline, CDR1 is SNHLY and CDR2 is FYNNEI. This table comes from immunoSEQ multiplex PCR, and its TCRdb copy is limited to in-frame clones, with some not included. The data show 700,000 or so clones, with 80% to 90% seen just once and approximately 0.01% held by the top ten. This sample also appeared in a second study, on human thymus T cells. Turning to that study: Healthy Finnish infants undergoing corrective surgery for congenital heart defects provided the donor material. Thymic material originated from resections removed in the course of corrective heart surgery.

Sequencing input: thymocytes. This clonotype was sampled from a girl in the first two years of life with a congenital heart defect. J is TRBJ2-3 and V is TRBV2; D possibly corresponds to TRBD2 (5 bases). This chain's CDR3 is CASTEPGTDTQYF. The CDR3 DNA reads TGTGCCAGCACCGAACCGGGGACAGATACGCAGTATTTT. Filled out from reference TRBV2 and TRBJ2-3, the complete variable domain reads EPEVTQTPSHQVTQMGQEVILRCVPISNHLYFYWYRQILGQKVEFLVSFYNNEISEKSEIFDDQFSVERPDGSNFTLKIRSTKLEDSAMYFCASTEPGTDTQYFGPGTRLTVL.